This T cell receptor beta chain was documented in a study of blood T cell repertoires in COVID-19. Per germline, CDR1 MGHRA and CDR2 YSYEKL. The trim removed 0 bases at V and 3 bases at J, leaving 5 bases unmatched. This CDR3 has 15 amino acids. This clone has only a few counts. Authors' methods: Quantification of nucleated cells was approximated via reference gene primer amplification. Produced via immunoSEQ multiplex PCR; TCRdb's table is partial and in-frame only. That table furnishes V, J and clone size, whereas the DNA furnished D and trimming. This table has approximately 190,000 clones, 84% appearing once. Participant-given clinical history determined each cohort assignment. In the 2 weeks before study entry, exposed participants met a COVID-19 case, which was PCR-confirmed or clinician-diagnosed.

The sequence was collected from a woman aged 30 to 39 who had been exposed to COVID-19. Sequences were obtained from PBMCs or T cells enriched from blood (not recorded which). The V and J genes are TRBV4-1 and TRBJ2-7; TRBD2 matches at 7 bases. CDR3 in DNA: TGCGCCAGCAGCCAAGATCCCAGCGGGGTCTACGAGCAGTACTTC. Protein product: CASSQDPSGVYEQYF.